This T cell receptor beta chain was observed in a study of blood T cell repertoires in COVID-19. The germline gives CDR1 SGHNT, CDR2 YYREEE (reference sequence). J was trimmed by 0 bases and V by 4 bases; bases with no gene match: 7. The CDR3 contains 15 residues. TCRdb's table, derived via immunoSEQ multiplex PCR, lists solely in-frame clones and lacks some. Counted here are roughly 20,000 clones, roughly 89% occurring once; the ten biggest clones make up about 4.8%. The chain recombines TRBV5-4 with TRBJ2-7, with 7 bases identical to TRBD2. The material sequenced was peripheral blood. The TCR sequence derives from a human donor in a cohort sampled during active COVID-19. CDR3 in amino acids: CASSKEAGTSYEQYF. The CDR3 region has the DNA TGTGCCAGCAGCAAAGAAGCGGGAACCTCCTACGAGCAGTACTTC.